What follows are 6 T cell receptor beta chains derived from one specimen sequenced in a study of CD8 T cells in ankylosing spondylitis (dated by TCRdb to the late 2010s). Libraries were made using 5' RACE. The sequencing machine was an Illumina HiSeq 2500. Through fastp at Q25 and MiXCR, TCRdb rebuilt clones from the public reads, retaining in-frame beta chains. A single entry per CDR3 protein holds the most common genes and DNA from its merged rows. Within this sample are around 150,000 distinct CDR3 sequences, with around 20% of them counted one time only. The ten most abundant clones make up about 8.3% of the sample. Sequenced: blood, either unsorted or a sorted T cell fraction (not recorded which). The receptor source for this set is a male donor with ankylosing spondylitis or in good health (not recorded which).

The chain's CDR3 is CASSHQTGRAGELFF. Written as DNA, the CDR3 is TGCGCCAGCAGCCACCAGACAGGGCGTGCCGGGGAGCTGTTTTTT. J is TRBJ2-2 and V is TRBV4-1; 7 bases line up with TRBD1. V trimming: 3 bases; J trimming: 6 bases; junction bases outside the gene matches: 7. CDR3 size: 15 residues. The germline V gene has CDR1 MGHRA and CDR2 YSYEKL.

This clonotype was counted ten times or more. This sequence joins TRBV5-1 and TRBJ2-2; D may be TRBD2 (6 bases). Germline values: CDR1 SGHRS, CDR2 YFSETQ. The V end was cut by 4 bases, the J end by 7 bases, with 17 bases between. CDR3 size: 15 residues. The CDR3: CASSPKTSFIGELFF. Here the CDR3 DNA reads TGCGCCAGCAGCCCAAAGACTAGTTTCATCGGGGAGCTGTTTTTT.

On this clonotype itself: This may stem from a read error, because a much larger clone lies one nucleotide away. This chain links TRBV9 with TRBJ2-2; D not certain. The CDR3 totals 13 residues. Trimming pared 3 bases from V and 4 bases from J, leaving 7 bases between. In germline, CDR1 is SGDLS, CDR2 YYNGEE. This chain's CDR3 is CASSARPTGELFF. CDR3 DNA sequence: TGTGCCAGCAGCGCGAGACCCACCGGGGAGCTGTTTTTT. The full variable domain, completed using reference TRBV9 and TRBJ2-2, is DSGVTQTPKHLITATGQRVTLRCSPRSGDLSVYWYQQSLDQGLQFLIQYYNGEERAKGNILERFSAQQFPDLHSELNLSSLELGDSALYFCASSARPTGELFFGEGSRLTVL.

This clonotype was recorded at least ten times. The V call is TRBV5-6, the J call TRBJ2-5; no clear D gene. Trimming took off 3 bases at V and 3 bases at J, with 6 bases between the two ends. This CDR3 has 12 residues. Germline lookup yields CDR1 SGHDT and CDR2 YYEEEE. DNA for the CDR3: TGTGCCAGCAGCTGGATTAAAGAGACCCAGTACTTC. This encodes CASSWIKETQYF.

This clonotype was counted at least ten times. The gene calls are TRBV2 and TRBJ2-4; TRBD2 matches 8 bases. V lost 3 bases and J lost 3; bases outside the gene matches: 4. Germline V gene sequence: CDR1 SNHLY, CDR2 FYNNEI. The CDR3 consists of 15 residues. CDR3 sequence (DNA): TGTGCCAGCAGTGAGGTAGCGGGGAACAAAAACATTCAGTACTTC. It encodes CASSEVAGNKNIQYF.

The chain carries TRBV7-9 and TRBJ1-5; D possibly corresponds to TRBD1 (5 bases). CDR3 length: 13 amino acids. Germline CDR1 and CDR2: SEHNR and FQNEAQ (reference sequence). V was trimmed by 1 base and J by 7 bases, leaving 8 bases between them. The CDR3 protein is CASSLEGLQPQHF. The DNA of the CDR3 is TGTGCCAGCAGCTTAGAGGGGTTGCAGCCCCAGCATTTT.